The 29 T cell receptor beta chains below come from one sample, sequenced in a study of STAT5B mutations in CD4+ large granular lymphocyte leukemia. Data came from immunoSEQ multiplex PCR; TCRdb stores just in-frame clones and leaves some out. Here the sample spans approximately 49,000 clones, around 70% being singletons. What was sequenced was CD4+ T cells from blood buffy coats. The receptors come from a human donor in good health.

The chain uses TRBV28 and TRBJ1-5; D is possibly TRBD1 (6 bases). The CDR3 runs to 15 residues. Germline loops: CDR1 MDHEN, CDR2 SYDVKM. V was pared by 2 bases and J by 0 bases, with 8 bases between. In DNA, the CDR3 is TGTGCCAGCAGTTTAGGGGGGCATAGCAATCAGCCCCAGCATTTT. It yields the protein CASSLGGHSNQPQHF.

The V call is TRBV7-2, the J call TRBJ1-1; TRBD1 agrees at 8 bases. The CDR3 extends over 12 amino acids. J was trimmed by 4 bases and V by 7 bases; bases with no gene match: 2. The germline gives CDR1 SGHTA, CDR2 FQGNSA. In DNA, the CDR3 is TGTGCCAGCAATGACAGGGGCACTGAAGCTTTCTTT. Translating it yields CASNDRGTEAFF.

The chain carries TRBV19 and TRBJ2-5, with 10 bases aligning to TRBD1. The germline CDR1 and CDR2 sequences are LNHDA and SQIVND (reference sequence). CDR3 length equals 14 residues. V lost 3 bases and J lost 5; bases outside the gene matches: 3. The CDR3 protein is CASSMTGGRETQYF. The CDR3 nucleotides are TGTGCCAGTAGTATGACAGGGGGCAGGGAGACCCAGTACTTC.

There are a few counts of this clone. The chain recombines TRBV4-2 with TRBJ1-1, with 9 bases that match TRBD1. This CDR3 has 15 amino acids. V shed 4 bases, J shed 2 bases, and the junction held 5 bases outside the gene matches. The germline CDR1 and CDR2 sequences are LGHNA and YNFKEQ. Here the CDR3 reads CASSPRDRDNTEAFF. Written as DNA, the CDR3 is TGTGCCAGCAGCCCCCGGGACAGGGACAACACTGAAGCTTTCTTT.

The chain has TRBV5-8 and TRBJ1-3, with D unresolved. This CDR3 has 14 residues. The germline V gene encodes CDR1 SGHTS and CDR2 YDEGEE. Trimming shortened V by 1 base and J by 2 bases, and 7 bases separated the two germline ends. The DNA for the CDR3 is TGTGCCAGCAGCTTGCCATGGGCTGGAAACACCATATATTTT. Amino acid sequence: CASSLPWAGNTIYF. Complete variable domain (other parts from reference TRBV5-8 and TRBJ1-3): EAGVTQSPTHLIKTRGQQATLRCSPISGHTSVYWYQQALGLGLQFLLWYDEGEERNRGNFPPRFSGRQFPNYSSELNVNALELEDSALYLCASSLPWAGNTIYFGEGSWLTVV.

This clone was observed a few times. The chain joins TRBV27 to TRBJ1-1; D uncertain. Between the trimmed V and J ends, which lost 5 bases and 5 bases, there was a span of 18 bases. CDR3 length: 15 residues. CDR1 MNHEY and CDR2 SMNVEV come from the germline V gene (reference sequence). CDR3 sequence reads: CASSPRTGSFTEAFF. The CDR3 coding sequence is TGTGCCAGCAGTCCCCGGACGGGTTCATTTACTGAAGCTTTCTTT.

The chain combines TRBV6-1 with TRBJ1-5; D is possibly TRBD1 (6 bases). The CDR3 has 14 amino acids. V shed 3 bases and J shed 4 bases, with 10 bases lying between them. From germline, CDR1 is MNHNS and CDR2 SASEGT. CDR3 region: CASSEVRGNQPQHF. CDR3 bases: TGTGCCAGCAGTGAGGTCAGGGGAAATCAGCCCCAGCATTTT.

The V gene is TRBV5-1, the J gene TRBJ2-3; TRBD2 matches at 8 bases. V lost 0 bases, J lost 6 bases, and 9 bases stayed unmatched. This CDR3 region has 16 residues. Germline loops: CDR1 SGHRS, CDR2 YFSETQ. In DNA, the CDR3 is TGCGCCAGCAGCTTGGCCTTCGGGGGGGACGCGGATACGCAGTATTTT. This translates into CASSLAFGGDADTQYF.

The CDR3: CASSPGPGGRETQYF. The CDR3 DNA is TGCGCCAGCAGCCCGGGGCCCGGCGGGCGAGAGACCCAGTACTTC. V usage is TRBV5-1 and J usage is TRBJ2-5; D is perhaps TRBD1 or TRBD2 (5 bases each). The CDR3 loop spans 15 amino acids. Germline-derived CDR1 and CDR2 are SGHRS and YFSETQ. Deletions cut 4 bases from V and 4 bases from J, with 17 bases between.

The chain combines TRBV1 with TRBJ1-6. TRBV1 is classified as a pseudogene. This CDR3 has 16 amino acids. This chain's CDR3 is CTSSQASLVNNSPLHF. The CDR3 nucleotides read TGCACCAGCAGCCAAGCCAGCTTAGTCAATAATTCACCCCTCCACTTT.

The chain employs TRBV10-3 and TRBJ2-5; D not resolved. This CDR3 is built from 13 residues. Germline CDR1 ENHRY, CDR2 SYGVKD. V gave up 3 bases and J gave up 5 bases, with 10 bases separating them. CDR3 nucleotides: TGTGCCATCAGTGACGCTCCTGGGGAGACCCAGTACTTC. Its protein is CAISDAPGETQYF.

The chain combines TRBV5-6 with TRBJ2-5; 9 nucleotides align to TRBD1. V lost 2 bases and J lost 5; bases outside the gene matches: 7. CDR1 SGHDT and CDR2 YYEEEE come from the germline V gene. The length of the CDR3 is 15 residues. This CDR3 reads CASSLRDRAGETQYF. DNA for the CDR3: TGTGCCAGCAGCTTAAGGGACAGGGCAGGGGAGACCCAGTACTTC.

A single count supports this clone. J is TRBJ2-1 and V is TRBV9; D unresolved. CDR3 size: 16 residues. V gave up 4 bases and J gave up 0 bases, with 14 bases separating them. Germline CDR1 and CDR2: SGDLS and YYNGEE. This chain's CDR3 is CASSKEGLSSYNEQFF. The CDR3 bases are TGTGCCAGCAGCAAAGAAGGCCTGAGCTCCTACAATGAGCAGTTCTTC.

The chain couples TRBV5-1 to TRBJ2-3; unclear D gene. The length of the CDR3 is 13 residues. Germline CDR1 and CDR2: SGHRS and YFSETQ. Trimming shortened V by 2 bases and J by 3 bases, and 7 bases separated the two germline ends. CDR3 sequence (DNA): TGCGCCAGCAGCTTCGATCGGACAGATACGCAGTATTTT. Translation gives CASSFDRTDTQYF.

The V gene is TRBV2, the J gene TRBJ1-2; D not certain. Trimming left V 3 bases short and J 4 bases short, with 9 bases between. Germline V gives CDR1 SNHLY, CDR2 FYNNEI. CDR3 length: 13 amino acids. The CDR3 reads CASSDRGFYGYTF. The CDR3 nucleotides are TGTGCCAGCAGTGACCGGGGATTCTATGGCTACACCTTC.

J is TRBJ1-2 and V is TRBV5-6; 7 bases fit TRBD1. Germline V lookup: CDR1 SGHDT, CDR2 YYEEEE. J lost 3 bases, V lost 3 bases, and 8 bases had no gene match. The CDR3 covers 15 residues. The CDR3 coding sequence is TGTGCCAGCAGCTCCTTCAGGGGGACTTACTATGGCTACACCTTC. It translates to CASSSFRGTYYGYTF. Together with reference TRBV5-6 and TRBJ1-2, the CDR3 gives the full variable domain: DAGVTQSPTHLIKTRGQQVTLRCSPKSGHDTVSWYQQALGQGPQFIFQYYEEEERQRGNFPDRFSGHQFPNYSSELNVNALLLGDSALYLCASSSFRGTYYGYTFGSGTRLTVV.

This chain uses TRBV28 with TRBJ2-7, with D unclear. Germline lookup yields CDR1 MDHEN and CDR2 SYDVKM. Between the trimmed V and J ends, which lost 7 bases and 4 bases, there was a span of 11 bases. The CDR3 is made up of 12 amino acids. CDR3 DNA sequence: TGTGCCAGCACTAGGAAGCCTTACGAGCAGTACTTC. Translated, it gives CASTRKPYEQYF.

V and J are TRBV30 and TRBJ1-6; 11 bases are shared with TRBD1. This CDR3 is built from 13 residues. V shed 8 bases and J 11 bases; nucleotides not matched to a gene: 8. The V gene's germline CDR1 is GTSNPN and CDR2 SVGIG (reference sequence). The CDR3 DNA reads as TGTGCCGCCGCCGGGACAGGGGGGACACCCCTCCACTTT. This sequence encodes CAAAGTGGTPLHF.

The chain is built from TRBV7-9 and TRBJ2-7; TRBD1 or TRBD2 may be the D gene (5 bases each). The germline V and J ends were trimmed by 6 bases and 3 bases, with 12 bases remaining between them. The CDR3 totals 13 residues. Germline V gene lookup returns CDR1 SEHNR and CDR2 FQNEAQ (reference sequence). The CDR3 reads CASSSTRGYEQYF. The CDR3 bases are TGTGCCAGCAGTTCAACTAGGGGCTACGAGCAGTACTTC. Using reference TRBV7-9 and TRBJ2-7 for the parts outside the CDR3, the full variable domain is DTGVSQNPRHKITKRGQNVTFRCDPISEHNRLYWYRQTLGQGPEFLTYFQNEAQLEKSRLLSDRFSAERPKGSFSTLEIQRTEQGDSAMYLCASSSTRGYEQYFGPGTRLTVT.

This chain connects TRBV7-9 to TRBJ2-1; a possible D gene is TRBD1 (5 bases). V lost 7 bases, J lost 9 bases, and 16 bases lay in between. Germline V gene lookup returns CDR1 SEHNR and CDR2 FQNEAQ (reference sequence). This CDR3 has 13 residues. The CDR3 nucleotides read TGTGCCAGCACCCCCGGCAGGGTGGTTGAGCAGTTCTTC. Translating it yields CASTPGRVVEQFF.

This clone turned up a few times. This rearrangement joins TRBV20-1 to TRBJ1-1; D remains ambiguous. Trimming cost V 0 bases and J 13 bases, with 9 bases left between them. The CDR3 loop spans 10 amino acids. Germline CDR1 and CDR2: DFQATT and SNEGSKA (reference sequence). Here the CDR3 reads CSARDRADFF. The CDR3 nucleotides are TGCAGTGCTAGAGATCGAGCTGATTTCTTT.

The V and J genes are TRBV5-6 and TRBJ1-2; D is undetermined. This CDR3 comprises 11 residues. Per germline, CDR1 SGHDT and CDR2 YYEEEE. Trimming pared 6 bases from V and 7 bases from J, leaving 10 bases between. CDR3 DNA sequence: TGTGCCAGCATCCCGGGTGGTGGCTACACCTTC. Protein product: CASIPGGGYTF.

This chain links TRBV19 with TRBJ2-2, with no clear D. The CDR3 consists of 12 residues. Germline V gives CDR1 LNHDA, CDR2 SQIVND (reference sequence). V was cut by 5 bases and J by 7 bases, with 8 bases left in between. The CDR3 region is CASSAQGGELFF. The CDR3 DNA follows: TGTGCCAGTAGTGCCCAAGGCGGGGAGCTGTTTTTT.

The J gene is TRBJ2-7, the V gene TRBV2; TRBD2 might be the D (5 bases). Germline values: CDR1 SNHLY, CDR2 FYNNEI. Trimming removed 6 bases from V and 2 bases from J, with 11 bases in between. The CDR3 extends over 13 amino acids. The CDR3 loop is CASSDRDPYEQYV. The CDR3 DNA reads as TGTGCCAGCAGCGACCGGGATCCCTACGAGCAGTACGTC.

The chain combines TRBV6-5 with TRBJ1-2; D is possibly TRBD1 (5 bases). This CDR3 is built from 12 residues. The germline V gene encodes CDR1 MNHEY and CDR2 SVGAGI. Trimming left V 3 bases short and J 8 bases short, with 10 bases between. The chain's CDR3 is CASSYKGTGYTF. CDR3 in DNA: TGTGCCAGCAGTTATAAAGGGACCGGCTACACCTTC.

V is TRBV5-4 and J is TRBJ1-4; D remains unclear. V lost 0 bases and J 2 bases, leaving 5 bases between the germline ends. Germline CDR1 and CDR2: SGHNT and YYREEE (reference sequence). The CDR3 runs to 14 residues. This CDR3 reads CASSLDGTNEKLFF. The CDR3, as DNA: TGTGCCAGCAGCTTGGATGGTACTAATGAAAAACTGTTTTTT.

The chain is built from TRBV7-8 and TRBJ2-1; 9 nucleotides agree with TRBD1. CDR3 length equals 15 residues. Trimming at V came to 4 bases and at J to 6 bases, leaving 7 bases not matched to a gene. Germline lookup yields CDR1 SGHVS and CDR2 FQNEAQ. CDR3 amino acids: CASSYTGTGRNEQFF. Written as DNA, the CDR3 is TGTGCCAGCAGCTATACCGGGACAGGGCGCAATGAGCAGTTCTTC.

This clone was observed once. The CDR3 sequence: CASSRGLAGVSEQYF. The CDR3 DNA sequence: TGCGCCAGCAGCCGAGGACTAGCGGGGGTCTCCGAGCAGTACTTC. V usage is TRBV4-1 and J usage is TRBJ2-7, with 13 nucleotides matching TRBD2. Trimming at V came to 4 bases and at J to 6 bases, leaving 6 bases not matched to a gene. This CDR3 has 15 residues. CDR1 and CDR2 from the germline V gene are MGHRA and YSYEKL.

The genes are TRBV2 and TRBJ2-5; D is unclear. Deletions cut 8 bases from V and 5 bases from J, with 12 bases between. Germline CDR1 SNHLY, CDR2 FYNNEI. This CDR3 has 12 residues. CDR3 loop: CASGWGEETQYF. The CDR3 DNA reads TGTGCCAGCGGATGGGGTGAGGAGACCCAGTACTTC.